The 22 T cell receptor beta chains listed next were all sequenced from one sample in a study of blood T cells in healthy people across ages. The second PCR ran roughly 6 to 11 cycles with a sample-barcoded 5' primer and J-beta primers. TCRdb independently ran MiXCR on the 5' RACE reads; one entry per CDR3 protein. The profile shows about 780,000 distinct CDR3 sequences, around half of them singletons. The specimen sequenced was blood. All receptors come from an elderly man in good health.

CDR3 in amino acids: CSARDVNVPTQYF. The CDR3 DNA is TGCAGTGCTAGAGATGTGAACGTCCCAACCCAGTACTTC. The chain uses TRBV20-1 and TRBJ2-5; D is uncertain. Germline V gene sequence: CDR1 DFQATT, CDR2 SNEGSKA (reference sequence). Trimming removed 0 bases at V and 8 bases at J, with 13 bases between. The CDR3 consists of 13 residues.

This clonotype was counted a few times. The chain carries TRBV5-1 and TRBJ2-7; 15 nucleotides agree with TRBD2. V lost 0 bases, J lost 4 bases, and 2 bases stayed unmatched. Germline values: CDR1 SGHRS, CDR2 YFSETQ. This CDR3 spans 16 amino acids. The CDR3 coding sequence is TGCGCCAGCAGCTTGGCCGGGACTAGCGGGGGGTACGAGCAGTACTTC. Its translation: CASSLAGTSGGYEQYF.

Only a few counts were recorded for this clonotype. This chain joins TRBV27 and TRBJ2-1; TRBD2 agrees at 7 bases. V lost 5 bases to trimming and J lost 0 bases; unmatched junction nucleotides: 7. Germline V lookup: CDR1 MNHEY, CDR2 SMNVEV (reference sequence). This CDR3 comprises 16 residues. CDR3 sequence: CASSKLATSSYNEQFF. The DNA for the CDR3 is TGTGCCAGCAGTAAACTAGCGACGAGCTCCTACAATGAGCAGTTCTTC.

The chain combines TRBV20-1 with TRBJ2-3; tentative D call: TRBD2 (6 bases). The V end was cut by 0 bases, the J end by 2 bases, with 12 bases between. Germline loops: CDR1 DFQATT, CDR2 SNEGSKA (reference sequence). CDR3 length equals 15 residues. Here the CDR3 reads CSAREPGGTTDTQYF. In nucleotides, the CDR3 is TGCAGTGCTAGAGAACCCGGGGGTACCACAGATACGCAGTATTTT.

The V gene is TRBV6-5, the J gene TRBJ1-6; no reliable D call. V was clipped by 0 bases and J by 10 bases, with 19 bases between them. Germline CDR1 MNHEY, CDR2 SVGAGI. The CDR3 runs 17 residues. The CDR3 DNA is TGTGCCAGCAGTTACTCGAGGGTAGGAGGGAACGGCTCACCCCTCCACTTT. This translates into CASSYSRVGGNGSPLHF.

The chain links TRBV29-1 to TRBJ1-1; 8 bases are a match to TRBD1. V lost 1 base, J lost 4 bases, and 5 bases stayed unmatched. This CDR3 has 14 amino acids. From germline, CDR1 is SQVTM and CDR2 ANQGSEA. CDR3 nucleotides: TGCAGCGTTGAAGGGACAGGGTCAAGCACTGAAGCTTTCTTT. Translation gives CSVEGTGSSTEAFF.

A few counts support this clonotype. The genes are TRBV4-3 and TRBJ1-5; tentative D call: TRBD1 (6 bases). Per the germline V gene, CDR1 is LGHNA and CDR2 is YSLEER. The length of the CDR3 is 15 residues. V lost 0 bases and J lost 5, with 11 bases in between. In DNA, the CDR3 is TGCGCCAGCAGCCAAGAGCTTGGGGGCTATCAGCCCCAGCATTTT. As protein: CASSQELGGYQPQHF.

Concerning this clonotype itself: The germline gene is not matched at one end of the junction; a read error may be the cause. This chain connects TRBV2 to TRBJ1-2; unclear D gene. CDR1 is SNHLY, CDR2 FYNNEI, per germline. The CDR3 loop spans 12 amino acids. CDR3 in DNA: TGTGCCAGCACACCGCTAAACTATGGCTGCACCTTC. As protein: CASTPLNYGCTF.

This rearrangement joins TRBV7-9 to TRBJ2-1; TRBD1 matches at 9 bases. V was clipped by 5 bases and J by 0 bases; unmatched bases: 14. Germline loops: CDR1 SEHNR, CDR2 FQNEAQ (reference sequence). The CDR3 runs 19 residues. This chain's CDR3 is CASSQPRTGVISSYNEQFF. The CDR3, as DNA: TGTGCCAGCAGCCAACCCCGGACAGGGGTAATTAGCTCCTACAATGAGCAGTTCTTC.

Points on this clonotype: A junction boundary mismatches the germline segment, possibly from a read error. This chain connects TRBV7-9 to TRBJ2-5; 11 positions agree with TRBD2. Germline CDR1 is SEHNR and CDR2 is FQNEAQ (reference sequence). CDR3 length: 15 amino acids. CDR3 protein: CASSPPGLAEETRYF. The CDR3 DNA reads TGTGCCAGCAGTCCCCCGGGACTAGCGGAAGAGACCCGGTACTTC. Using reference TRBV7-9 and TRBJ2-5 for the parts outside the CDR3, the full variable domain is DTGVSQNPRHKITKRGQNVTFRCDPISEHNRLYWYRQTLGQGPEFLTYFQNEAQLEKSRLLSDRFSAERPKGSFSTLEIQRTEQGDSAMYLCASSPPGLAEETRYFGPGTRLLVL.

This clonotype was seen at least ten times. The chain has TRBV9 and TRBJ2-7; 10 bases align to TRBD2. The CDR3 is made up of 15 amino acids. The V gene's germline CDR1 is SGDLS and CDR2 YYNGEE. With V trimmed by 4 bases and J by 2 bases, 6 bases remained unmatched. CDR3 region: CASSPRTSGPYEQYF. CDR3 DNA sequence: TGTGCCAGCAGCCCTCGGACTAGCGGACCCTACGAGCAGTACTTC.

There are a few counts of this clonotype. A much larger clone differs from this one at a single base, so this may be a read error. J is TRBJ2-7 and V is TRBV5-1; 12 nucleotides agree with TRBD1. V gave up 6 bases and J gave up 4 bases; unmatched junction bases: 8. The CDR3 is made up of 15 amino acids. The germline gives CDR1 SGHRS, CDR2 YFSETQ. CDR3 DNA: TGCGCCAGCACCTGGGTGGGACAGGGGGCTTACGAGCAGTACTTC. The encoded protein is CASTWVGQGAYEQYF.

This chain joins TRBV7-9 and TRBJ2-1; D not certain. In germline, CDR1 is SEHNR, CDR2 FQNEAQ (reference sequence). V was pared by 5 bases and J by 7 bases, with 18 bases between. The CDR3 spans 15 residues. The CDR3 DNA sequence: TGTGCCAGCAGCGCCCCCCTCGGGCGGAATAATGAGCAGTTCTTC. Its protein is CASSAPLGRNNEQFF. The full variable domain, rest sourced from reference TRBV7-9 and TRBJ2-1, is DTGVSQNPRHKITKRGQNVTFRCDPISEHNRLYWYRQTLGQGPEFLTYFQNEAQLEKSRLLSDRFSAERPKGSFSTLEIQRTEQGDSAMYLCASSAPLGRNNEQFFGPGTRLTVL.

This CDR3 reads CASSYRVGAVPLYEQYF. CDR3 in DNA: TGTGCCAGCAGTTACAGAGTCGGGGCGGTTCCATTATACGAGCAGTACTTC. This chain joins TRBV6-6 and TRBJ2-4; either TRBD1 or TRBD2 may supply D (5 bases each). The closer fit of TRBJ2-7 to the DNA end suggests the J call may be wrong. This CDR3 comprises 17 residues. Germline CDR1 reads MNHNY; CDR2 reads SVGAGI (reference sequence).

This clonotype was detected a few times. The chain links TRBV12-3 or TRBV12-4 to TRBJ2-3; the match to TRBD2 covers 9 bases. The CDR3 extends over 15 amino acids. V dropped 6 bases and J dropped 1; count of bases not matched to a gene: 5. CDR3 region: CASSHSGSGTDTQYF. CDR3 in DNA: TGTGCCAGCAGCCATAGCGGGAGTGGCACAGATACGCAGTATTTT.

This chain links TRBV28 with TRBJ2-3, with TRBD1 matching 8 bases. V lost 7 bases and J lost 8; bases outside the gene matches: 8. CDR1 and CDR2 from the germline V gene are MDHEN and SYDVKM. The CDR3 sequence is 13 residues long. CDR3 amino acids: CASNLQGASTQYF. The CDR3 bases are TGTGCCAGCAACTTGCAGGGGGCGAGTACGCAGTATTTT.

The V and J genes are TRBV6-1 and TRBJ2-3, with a possible D match to TRBD1 (8 bases). The CDR3 totals 15 residues. With 6 bases removed from V and 3 bases from J, the gap between germline ends came to 16 bases. Germline CDR1 is MNHNS and CDR2 is SASEGT. The CDR3: CASSALQGGTDTQYF. CDR3 bases: TGTGCCAGCAGCGCCTTACAGGGGGGGACAGATACGCAGTATTTT.

The chain combines TRBV2 with TRBJ2-1; 9 bases agree with TRBD2. CDR1 is SNHLY, CDR2 FYNNEI, per germline. This CDR3 spans 20 amino acids. Unmatched junction bases numbered 16, after V lost 1 base and J lost 3 bases. The CDR3 region has the DNA TGTGCCAGCAGTGAAGTTTCCTCTAGCGGGGCCAACAATCGCTACAATGAGCAGTTCTTC. Protein: CASSEVSSSGANNRYNEQFF.

This chain joins TRBV5-1 and TRBJ2-3; D is possibly TRBD1 (6 bases). CDR3 length: 15 amino acids. The germline CDR1 and CDR2 sequences are SGHRS and YFSETQ. The V gene lost 4 bases and the J gene lost 6 bases, with 18 bases spanning the gap. CDR3 sequence: CASSLDSPGVDTQYF. DNA for the CDR3: TGCGCCAGCAGCCTGGACAGTCCCGGGGTGGATACGCAGTATTTT.

This clonotype was recorded once. The chain employs TRBV7-2 and TRBJ2-3; D ambiguous. Trimming removed 5 bases at V and 5 bases at J, with 14 bases between. The CDR3 contains 14 residues. Germline V CDR1 and CDR2: SGHTA, FQGNSA. The CDR3 sequence is CASSPIAGGDTQYF. The CDR3 nucleotides are TGTGCCAGCAGCCCTATTGCTGGCGGAGATACGCAGTATTTT.

To note about this clonotype: Germline is not matched at one junction end, which may reflect a read error. The chain combines TRBV5-5 with TRBJ2-7; TRBD1 matches at 7 bases. Germline CDR1 reads SGHKS; CDR2 reads YYEKEE (reference sequence). CDR3 length: 13 amino acids. The CDR3 DNA sequence: TGTGCCAGCGGGACAGAAAAGTCCTACGGGCAGTATTTC. Translating it yields CASGTEKSYGQYF.

V usage is TRBV20-1 and J usage is TRBJ2-7, with D perhaps matching TRBD1 (5 bases). This CDR3 spans 13 amino acids. Looked up from germline, CDR1 is DFQATT and CDR2 is SNEGSKA (reference sequence). V was pared by 2 bases and J by 4 bases, with 12 bases between. The CDR3 loop reads CSARPTDRYEQYF. Here the CDR3 DNA reads TGCAGTGCTAGACCAACCGACAGATACGAGCAGTACTTC.